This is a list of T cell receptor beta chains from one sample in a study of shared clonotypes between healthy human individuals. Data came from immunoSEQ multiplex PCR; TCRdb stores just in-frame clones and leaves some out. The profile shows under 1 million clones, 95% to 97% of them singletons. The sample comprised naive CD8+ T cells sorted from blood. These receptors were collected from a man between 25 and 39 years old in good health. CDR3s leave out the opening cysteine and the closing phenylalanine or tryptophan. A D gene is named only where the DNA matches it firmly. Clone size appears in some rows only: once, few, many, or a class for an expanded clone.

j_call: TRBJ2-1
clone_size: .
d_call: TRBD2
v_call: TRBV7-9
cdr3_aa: ASSLVLAEGYEQF

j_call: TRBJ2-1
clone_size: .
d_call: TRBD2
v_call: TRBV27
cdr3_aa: ASTTFRKGLGQF

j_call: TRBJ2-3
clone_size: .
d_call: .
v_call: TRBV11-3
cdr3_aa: ASSLDSRQGWGTDTQY

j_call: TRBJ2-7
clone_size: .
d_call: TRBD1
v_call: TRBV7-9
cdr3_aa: ASSGATGNSYEQY

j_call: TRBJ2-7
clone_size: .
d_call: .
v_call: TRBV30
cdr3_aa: AWSADNYEQY

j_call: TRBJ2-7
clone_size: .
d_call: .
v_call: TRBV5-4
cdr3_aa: ASSLHNSYEQY

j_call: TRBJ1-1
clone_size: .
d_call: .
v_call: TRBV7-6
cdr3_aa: ASSLYAWNTEAF

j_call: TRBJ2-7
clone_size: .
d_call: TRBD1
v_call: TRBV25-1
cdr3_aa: ASSEGVGDRFYEQY

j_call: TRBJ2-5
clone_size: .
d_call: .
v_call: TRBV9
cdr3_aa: ASSATGLSETQY

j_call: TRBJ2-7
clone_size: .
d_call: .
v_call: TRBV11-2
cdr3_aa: ASSSVNEQY

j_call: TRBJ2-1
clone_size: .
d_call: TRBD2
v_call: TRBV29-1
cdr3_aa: SAPQAGGPNEQF

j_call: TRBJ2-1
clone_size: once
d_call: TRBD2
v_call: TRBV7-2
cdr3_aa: ASSLVEGLAGLYNEQF

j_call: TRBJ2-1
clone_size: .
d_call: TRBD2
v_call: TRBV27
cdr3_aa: ASSLSLAGALYNEQF

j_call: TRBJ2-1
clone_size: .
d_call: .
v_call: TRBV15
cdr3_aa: ATSRGRSSYNEQF

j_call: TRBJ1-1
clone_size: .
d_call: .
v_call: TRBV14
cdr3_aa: ASRKRVNTEAF

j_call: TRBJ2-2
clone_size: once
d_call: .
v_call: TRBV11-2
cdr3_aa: ASSQTSSGELF

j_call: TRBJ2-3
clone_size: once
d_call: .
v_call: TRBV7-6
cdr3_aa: ASSSRTGPGQDTQY

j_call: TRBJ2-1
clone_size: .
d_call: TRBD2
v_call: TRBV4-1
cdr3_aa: ASSQDTFPGGLAYNEQF

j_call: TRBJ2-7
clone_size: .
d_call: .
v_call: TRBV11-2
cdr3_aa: ASSSRVYEQY

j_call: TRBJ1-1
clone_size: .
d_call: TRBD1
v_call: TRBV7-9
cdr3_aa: ASSLGYRGSTEAF

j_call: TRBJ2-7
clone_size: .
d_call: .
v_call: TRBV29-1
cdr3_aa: SVLTGIDYEQY

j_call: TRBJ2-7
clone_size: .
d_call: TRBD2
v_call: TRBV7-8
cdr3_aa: ASSLATSGRFYEQY

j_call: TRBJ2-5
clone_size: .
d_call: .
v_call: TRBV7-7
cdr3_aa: ASSPRGPAGSETQY

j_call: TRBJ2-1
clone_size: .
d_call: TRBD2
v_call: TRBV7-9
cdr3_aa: ASSISIAGEAYNEQF

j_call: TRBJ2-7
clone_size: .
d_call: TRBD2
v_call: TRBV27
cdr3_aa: ASSSLGLSREQY

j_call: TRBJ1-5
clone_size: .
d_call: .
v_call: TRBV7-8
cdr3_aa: ASRKDTGTESYSNQPQH

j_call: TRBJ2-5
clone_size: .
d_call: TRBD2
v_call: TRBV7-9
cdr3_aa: ASSLAGLAGTETQY

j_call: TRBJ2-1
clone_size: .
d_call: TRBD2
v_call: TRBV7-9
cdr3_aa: ASSGRLAGGNNEQF

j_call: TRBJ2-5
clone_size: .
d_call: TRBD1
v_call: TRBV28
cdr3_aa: ASSLRDRGRETQY

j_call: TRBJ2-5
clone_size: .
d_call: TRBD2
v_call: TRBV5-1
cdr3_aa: ASRAIAGEETQY

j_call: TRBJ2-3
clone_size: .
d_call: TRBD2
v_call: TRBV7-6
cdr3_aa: ASSLGLAGSSTDTQY